The T cell receptor beta chain described here comes from a study of blood T cell repertoires in COVID-19. Study-wide background: Sites across the United States, Italy and Spain contributed samples from acute and convalescent COVID-19.

Germline CDR1 and CDR2: SGHRS and YFSETQ. V was trimmed by 0 bases and J by 6 bases, leaving 10 bases between them. This CDR3 is 13 amino acids long. The data were produced by immunoSEQ multiplex PCR, yet TCRdb's version contains in-frame clones alone and is incomplete. The sample lists 250,000 or so clones, roughly 88% seen once, with about 0.8% in the top ten. Sequenced sample: peripheral blood. This sequence joins TRBV5-1 and TRBJ2-7; D is perhaps TRBD1 (6 bases). The source is a woman younger than 45 with acute or convalescent COVID-19. This CDR3 is CASSLATGFEQYF. DNA of the CDR3: TGCGCCAGCAGCTTGGCCACAGGGTTCGAGCAGTACTTC.